Here is one T cell receptor (beta chain) with its context. The junction shows a germline mismatch at one end, possibly a read error. Clones were read by immunoSEQ multiplex PCR, and TCRdb kept only the in-frame ones, dropping some. The sample lists just under 90,000 clones; approximately 90% were seen once. The entry originates in a study of blood T cell repertoires in COVID-19. Study-wide context: COVID-19 samples collected from the United States, Italy and Spain covered acute and convalescent phases. T cells, B-cell-depleted T cells, or PBMCs supplied cDNA or gDNA.

Germline CDR1 and CDR2: SSHAT and FNYEAQ (reference sequence). This CDR3 has 15 residues. The source material was peripheral blood. The rearrangement uses TRBV7-7 and TRBJ2-1, with TRBD2 matching 8 bases. The clonotype originates from a man aged 60 to 75 with acute or convalescent COVID-19. Here the CDR3 DNA reads TGTGCTAGCAGCCTCGGACTAGCTCCCTACAATGAGCAGTTCTTC. Translation gives CASSLGLAPYNEQFF.